Included here is one T cell receptor beta chain sequence, with context. TCRdb's table, derived via immunoSEQ multiplex PCR, lists solely in-frame clones and lacks some. The data contain about 410,000 clones, 90% of them singletons. The CDR3 has 13 residues. The germline V gene has CDR1 SNHLY and CDR2 FYNNEI. V shed 4 bases and J 4 bases; nucleotides not matched to a gene: 0. The sample belongs to a study of control samples from healthy donors and cancer patients. What was sequenced was PBMCs. V gene TRBV2 combines with J gene TRBJ1-5; 8 bases agree with TRBD1. This receptor was taken from a man aged 35 to 55 with head and neck cancer. DNA for the CDR3: TGTGCCAGCAGTGGACAGGGGAATCAGCCCCAGCATTTT. It translates to CASSGQGNQPQHF.